The 8 T cell receptor beta chains reported below all come from one sample, sequenced in a study of cytomegalovirus exposure and HLA in healthy donors. PCR used 60 Vbeta primers and 13 Jbeta primers. Here immunoSEQ multiplex PCR was the method, and the copy in TCRdb shows in-frame clones only, minus some. The data contain 95,000 to 150,000 clones, roughly 80% of them singletons. Sequencing was carried out using PBMCs. The source is a man in his sixties in good health and CMV-seropositive.

This chain links TRBV11-2 with TRBJ1-1, with D unresolved. The V and J ends lost 3 bases and 7 bases respectively, with 18 bases between them. This CDR3 contains 15 residues. The V gene's germline CDR1 is SGHAT and CDR2 FQNNGV. In DNA form, the CDR3 reads TGTGCCAGCAGCTTTAGGTTGGTGCAGTCGGGTGAAGCTTTCTTT. Translation: CASSFRLVQSGEAFF.

The chain's CDR3 is CAISVGDRRNEKLFF. The DNA for the CDR3 is TGTGCCATCAGTGTGGGGGACAGGAGGAATGAAAAACTGTTTTTT. This chain connects TRBV10-3 to TRBJ1-4, with 8 nucleotides matching TRBD1. Germline V gene lookup returns CDR1 ENHRY and CDR2 SYGVKD. The CDR3 is 15 residues long. Trimming at V came to 4 bases and at J to 5 bases, leaving 6 bases not matched to a gene.

The chain employs TRBV18 and TRBJ1-4; D is perhaps TRBD1 (5 bases). Trimming shortened V by 2 bases and J by 7 bases, and 20 bases separated the two germline ends. The V gene's germline CDR1 is KGHSH and CDR2 LQKENI. CDR3 size: 17 residues. For the CDR3, the DNA is TGTGCCAGCTCACCAAGCGCCCCCGGCAGGGTGTCTGAAAAACTGTTTTTT. It is translated as CASSPSAPGRVSEKLFF.

The V and J genes are TRBV9 and TRBJ1-1; D call uncertain. This CDR3 comprises 15 residues. CDR1 and CDR2 from the germline V gene are SGDLS and YYNGEE. With 3 bases removed from V and 0 bases from J, the gap between germline ends came to 12 bases. As DNA, the CDR3 is TGTGCCAGCAGCGCCAAGCCCGGGGTGAACACTGAAGCTTTCTTT. Residues: CASSAKPGVNTEAFF.

The rearrangement joins TRBV11-2 to TRBJ2-1; 7 nucleotides line up with TRBD2. Germline CDR1 SGHAT, CDR2 FQNNGV. The junction had 2 bases not matched to a gene; V was cut back by 6 bases and J by 12 bases. This CDR3 comprises 10 residues. CDR3 sequence: CASSSGLQFF. CDR3 bases: TGTGCCAGCAGTAGCGGGCTGCAGTTCTTC.

This chain connects TRBV6-1 to TRBJ2-5, with a tentative D call TRBD1 (5 bases). The DNA end lines up better with TRBJ2-7; the J call may be wrong. This CDR3 contains 13 residues. Germline CDR1 is MNHNS and CDR2 is SASEGT. The CDR3 sequence: CASSEFDSYEQYF. DNA of the CDR3: TGTGCCAGCAGTGAGTTCGACAGCTACGAGCAGTACTTC.

V gene TRBV20-1 combines with J gene TRBJ2-3, with no clear D. Germline CDR1 and CDR2: DFQATT and SNEGSKA (reference sequence). Trimming shortened V by 6 bases and J by 5 bases, and 9 bases separated the two germline ends. The CDR3 loop spans 11 amino acids. CDR3 in amino acids: CSALGIDTQYF. CDR3 DNA sequence: TGCAGTGCCCTAGGTATAGATACGCAGTATTTT.

This clone appeared a single time. Other DNA sequences of this sample code for an identical CDR3. The rearrangement uses TRBV10-3 and TRBJ1-3, with 7 bases fitting TRBD1. J gave up 0 bases and V 0 bases, and 2 bases lay outside the gene matches. Germline CDR1 and CDR2: ENHRY and SYGVKD. CDR3 length equals 16 residues. The CDR3 sequence is CAISESAGGSGNTIYF. Written as DNA, the CDR3 is TGTGCCATCAGTGAGTCCGCAGGGGGCTCTGGAAACACCATATATTTT.